This T cell receptor beta chain was captured by sequencing in a study of technical replicates of blood from a few donors. Only one count was recorded for this clone. V lost 0 bases and J 8 bases, leaving 15 bases between the germline ends. The germline CDR1 and CDR2 sequences are SGDLS and YYNGEE. The CDR3 is made up of 15 amino acids. Assay: immunoSEQ multiplex PCR; the TCRdb copy retains only in-frame clones and omits some. The sample lists more than 80,000 clones; approximately 94% were seen once. This TCR derives from a human donor in good health. The rearrangement links TRBV9 to TRBJ1-3; possible D gene TRBD1, 5 bases. The specimen was T cells isolated from PBMCs. This chain's CDR3 is CASSVGSQGSHTIYF. The CDR3 nucleotides are TGTGCCAGCAGCGTAGGGTCTCAGGGTTCGCACACCATATATTTT.